This T cell receptor (beta chain) originates from a study of CXCR3-negative and CXCR3-positive naive CD8 T cells. From germline, CDR1 is MDHEN and CDR2 SYDVKM. The CDR3 is made up of 17 amino acids. The authors made the TRB cDNA libraries by 5' RACE using UMI labels. TCRdb reprocessed the 5' RACE reads, keeping one entry per CDR3 protein, no DNA. The repertoire table contains some 130,000 distinct CDR3 sequences. The receptor's source is a human donor in good health. Some clones in this sample may be carry-over from other donors' samples. The gene calls are TRBV28 and TRBJ2-3; the TCRdb call, TRBD1, lacks DNA for checking. Sequencing used naive CXCR3- CD8+ T cells from blood. Indicated subset: CD45RO-CCR7+CD27+CD95- naive CD8+ T cells lacking CXCR3 (TNR3-). This chain's CDR3 is CASSFGERESSTDTQYF.